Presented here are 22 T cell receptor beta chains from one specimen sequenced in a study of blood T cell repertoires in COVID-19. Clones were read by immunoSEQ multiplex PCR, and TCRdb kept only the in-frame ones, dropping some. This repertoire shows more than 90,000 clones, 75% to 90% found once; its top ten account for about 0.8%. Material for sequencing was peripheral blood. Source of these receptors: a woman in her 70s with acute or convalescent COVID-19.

The CDR3 bases are TGTGCCAGCAAACAGGGCAGGGAGGGGAGTCAGCCCCAGCATTTT. Amino acid sequence: CASKQGREGSQPQHF. The chain links TRBV2 to TRBJ1-5; D is perhaps TRBD1 (6 bases). The CDR3 extends over 15 amino acids. Looked up from germline, CDR1 is SNHLY and CDR2 is FYNNEI. Trimming pared 7 bases from V and 6 bases from J, leaving 19 bases between.

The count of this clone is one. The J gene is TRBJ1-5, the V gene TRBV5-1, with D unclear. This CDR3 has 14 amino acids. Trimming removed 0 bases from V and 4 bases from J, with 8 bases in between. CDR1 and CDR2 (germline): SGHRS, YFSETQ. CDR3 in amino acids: CASSLGGDNQPQHF. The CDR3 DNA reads TGCGCCAGCAGCTTGGGCGGAGATAATCAGCCCCAGCATTTT.

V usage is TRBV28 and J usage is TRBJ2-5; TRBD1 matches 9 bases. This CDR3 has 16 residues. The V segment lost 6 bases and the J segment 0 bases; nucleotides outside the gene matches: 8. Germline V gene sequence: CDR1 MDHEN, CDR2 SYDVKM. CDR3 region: CASSPTGGGNQETQYF. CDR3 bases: TGTGCCAGCAGCCCAACAGGGGGCGGCAACCAAGAGACCCAGTACTTC.

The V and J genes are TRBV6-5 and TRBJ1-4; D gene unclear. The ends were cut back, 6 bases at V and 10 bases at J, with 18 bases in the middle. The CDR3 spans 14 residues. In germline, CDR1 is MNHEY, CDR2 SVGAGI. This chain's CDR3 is CASRVPGPAGKLFF. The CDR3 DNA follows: TGTGCCAGCAGAGTTCCGGGCCCGGCGGGAAAACTGTTTTTT.

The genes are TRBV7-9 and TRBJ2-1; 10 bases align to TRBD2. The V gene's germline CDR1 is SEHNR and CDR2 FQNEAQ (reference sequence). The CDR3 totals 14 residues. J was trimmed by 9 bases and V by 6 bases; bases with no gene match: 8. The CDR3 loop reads CASRASGGAGEQFF. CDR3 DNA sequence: TGTGCCAGCAGAGCTAGCGGGGGCGCAGGTGAGCAGTTCTTC. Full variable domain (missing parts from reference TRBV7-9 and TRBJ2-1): DTGVSQNPRHKITKRGQNVTFRCDPISEHNRLYWYRQTLGQGPEFLTYFQNEAQLEKSRLLSDRFSAERPKGSFSTLEIQRTEQGDSAMYLCASRASGGAGEQFFGPGTRLTVL.

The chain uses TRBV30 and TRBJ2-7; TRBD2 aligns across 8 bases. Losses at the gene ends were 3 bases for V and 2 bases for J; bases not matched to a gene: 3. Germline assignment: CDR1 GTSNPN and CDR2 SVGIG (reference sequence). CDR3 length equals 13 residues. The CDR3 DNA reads TGTGCCTGGAGGACTAGCGCAACCTACGAGCAGTACTTC. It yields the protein CAWRTSATYEQYF.

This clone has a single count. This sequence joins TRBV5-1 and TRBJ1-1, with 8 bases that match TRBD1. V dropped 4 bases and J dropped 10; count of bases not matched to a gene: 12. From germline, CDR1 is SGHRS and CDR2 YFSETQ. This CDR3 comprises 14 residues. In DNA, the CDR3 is TGCGCCAGCAGCGGGGGGAGCCAGGGGGCCTCAGCTTTCTTT. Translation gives CASSGGSQGASAFF.

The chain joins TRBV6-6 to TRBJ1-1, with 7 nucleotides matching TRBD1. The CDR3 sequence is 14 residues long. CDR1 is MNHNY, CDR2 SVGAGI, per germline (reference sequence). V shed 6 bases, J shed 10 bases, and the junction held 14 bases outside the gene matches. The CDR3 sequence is CASRPRDSRGGAFF. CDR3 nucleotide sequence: TGTGCCAGCAGACCCCGGGACAGCCGAGGGGGAGCTTTCTTT.

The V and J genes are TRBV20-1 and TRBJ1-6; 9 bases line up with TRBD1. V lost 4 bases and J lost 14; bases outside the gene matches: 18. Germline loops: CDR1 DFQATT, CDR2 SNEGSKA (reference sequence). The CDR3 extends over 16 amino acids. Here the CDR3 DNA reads TGCAGTGCTACTGACGGGACAGGGAGCCTAGTAAGGGCCCTCCACTTT. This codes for CSATDGTGSLVRALHF.

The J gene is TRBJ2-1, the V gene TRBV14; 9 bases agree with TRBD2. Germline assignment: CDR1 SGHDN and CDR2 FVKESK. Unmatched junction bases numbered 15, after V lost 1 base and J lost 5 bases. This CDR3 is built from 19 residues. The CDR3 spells CASSQVPFGAGGHHNEQFF. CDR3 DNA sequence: TGTGCCAGCAGCCAAGTCCCCTTCGGGGCGGGAGGGCATCACAATGAGCAGTTCTTC.

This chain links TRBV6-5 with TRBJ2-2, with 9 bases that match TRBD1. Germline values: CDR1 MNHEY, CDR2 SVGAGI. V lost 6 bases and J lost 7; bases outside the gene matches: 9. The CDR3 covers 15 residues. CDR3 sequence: CASSASTGGIGELFF. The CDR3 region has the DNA TGTGCCAGCAGCGCGAGTACAGGGGGCATCGGGGAGCTGTTTTTT.

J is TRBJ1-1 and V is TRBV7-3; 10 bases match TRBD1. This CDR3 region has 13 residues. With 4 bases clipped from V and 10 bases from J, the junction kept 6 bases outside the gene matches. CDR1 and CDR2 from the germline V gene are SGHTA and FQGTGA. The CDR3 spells CASSSTDRGRAFF. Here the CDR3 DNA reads TGTGCCAGCAGCTCTACAGACAGGGGGCGAGCTTTCTTT. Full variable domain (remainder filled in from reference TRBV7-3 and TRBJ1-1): GAGVSQTPSNKVTEKGKYVELRCDPISGHTALYWYRQSLGQGPEFLIYFQGTGAADDSGLPNDRFFAVRPEGSVSTLKIQRTERGDSAVYLCASSSTDRGRAFFGQGTRLTVV.

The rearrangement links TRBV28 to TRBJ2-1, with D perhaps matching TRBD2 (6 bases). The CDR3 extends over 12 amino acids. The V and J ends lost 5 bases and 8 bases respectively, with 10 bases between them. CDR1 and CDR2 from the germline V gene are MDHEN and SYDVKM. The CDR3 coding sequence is TGTGCCAGCAGTCTAGCGACCGATGAGCAGTTCTTC. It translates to CASSLATDEQFF.

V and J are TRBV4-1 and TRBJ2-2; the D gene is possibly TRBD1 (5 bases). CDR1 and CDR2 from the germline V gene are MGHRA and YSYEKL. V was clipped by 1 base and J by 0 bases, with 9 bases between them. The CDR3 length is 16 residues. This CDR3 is CASSQGAGPNTGELFF. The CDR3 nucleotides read TGCGCCAGCAGCCAAGGGGCAGGGCCGAACACCGGGGAGCTGTTTTTT.

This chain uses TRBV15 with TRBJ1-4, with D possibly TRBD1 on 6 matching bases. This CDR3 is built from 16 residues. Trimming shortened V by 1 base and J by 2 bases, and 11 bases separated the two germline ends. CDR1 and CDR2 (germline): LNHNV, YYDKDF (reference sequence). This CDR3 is CATSRGWGGTNEKLFF. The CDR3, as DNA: TGTGCCACCAGCAGAGGGTGGGGGGGCACTAATGAAAAACTGTTTTTT.

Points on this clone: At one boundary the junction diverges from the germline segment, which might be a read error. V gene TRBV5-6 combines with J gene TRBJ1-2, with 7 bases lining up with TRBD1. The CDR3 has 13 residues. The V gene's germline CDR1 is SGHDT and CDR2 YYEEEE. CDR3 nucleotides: TGTGCCAGCAGTTATTCCAGGGGGACACCGGACATCTTC. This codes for CASSYSRGTPDIF.

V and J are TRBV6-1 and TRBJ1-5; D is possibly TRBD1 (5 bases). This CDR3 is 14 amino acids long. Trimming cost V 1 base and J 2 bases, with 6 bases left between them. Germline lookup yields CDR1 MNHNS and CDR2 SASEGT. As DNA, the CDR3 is TGTGCCAGCAGTGAAGGGGGGGGCAATCAGCCCCAGCATTTT. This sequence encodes CASSEGGGNQPQHF.

CDR3 in DNA: TGCGCCAGCAGTCGTCAGGGAATTTCCCGATACGAGCAGTACTTC. Translating gives CASSRQGISRYEQYF. This sequence joins TRBV23-1 and TRBJ2-7; D is perhaps TRBD1 (5 bases). TRBV23-1 is assigned to the ORF class and has an uncertain function. The CDR3 runs to 15 residues. Trimming shortened V by 4 bases and J by 4 bases, and 17 bases separated the two germline ends.

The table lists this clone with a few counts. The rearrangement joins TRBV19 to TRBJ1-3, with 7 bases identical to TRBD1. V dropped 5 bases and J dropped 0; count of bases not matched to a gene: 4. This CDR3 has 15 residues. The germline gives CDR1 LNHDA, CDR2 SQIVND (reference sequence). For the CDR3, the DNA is TGTGCCAGTAGTGCCGGGACAGTCTCTGGAAACACCATATATTTT. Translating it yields CASSAGTVSGNTIYF.

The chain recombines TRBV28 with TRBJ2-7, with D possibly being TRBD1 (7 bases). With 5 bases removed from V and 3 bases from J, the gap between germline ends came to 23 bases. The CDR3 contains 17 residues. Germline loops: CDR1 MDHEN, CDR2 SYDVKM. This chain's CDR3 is CASSPSLRAGGIYEQYF. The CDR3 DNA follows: TGTGCCAGCAGTCCCTCGTTAAGGGCAGGGGGGATCTACGAGCAGTACTTC. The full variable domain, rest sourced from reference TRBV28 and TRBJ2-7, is DVKVTQSSRYLVKRTGEKVFLECVQDMDHENMFWYRQDPGLGLRLIYFSYDVKMKEKGDIPEGYSVSREKKERFSLILESASTNQTSMYLCASSPSLRAGGIYEQYFGPGTRLTVT.

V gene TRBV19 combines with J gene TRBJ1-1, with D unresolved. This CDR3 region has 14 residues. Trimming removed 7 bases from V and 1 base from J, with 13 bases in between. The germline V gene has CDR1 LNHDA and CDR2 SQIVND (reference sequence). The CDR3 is CASTPAQSNTEAFF. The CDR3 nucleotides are TGTGCCAGTACCCCAGCACAGTCGAACACTGAAGCTTTCTTT.

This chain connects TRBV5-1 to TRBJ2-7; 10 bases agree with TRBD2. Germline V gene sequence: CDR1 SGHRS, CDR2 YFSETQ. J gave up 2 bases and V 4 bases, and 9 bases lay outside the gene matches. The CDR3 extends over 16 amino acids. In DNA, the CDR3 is TGCGCCAGCAGCGGAGCTAGCGGGGGAGCAACCTACGAGCAGTACTTC. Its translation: CASSGASGGATYEQYF. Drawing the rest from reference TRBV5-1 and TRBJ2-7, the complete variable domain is KAGVTQTPRYLIKTRGQQVTLSCSPISGHRSVSWYQQTPGQGLQFLFEYFSETQRNKGNFPGRFSGRQFSNSRSEMNVSTLELGDSALYLCASSGASGGATYEQYFGPGTRLTVT.